The TCR beta chain under discussion was sequenced for a study of cytomegalovirus exposure and HLA in healthy donors (TCRdb year 2017). For the wider study: An earlier analysis of several hundred of the donors reported 250 to 350 Gb of sequence data and 100 million to 140 million unique TCR beta sequences from approximately 180 million T cells. An early release covering roughly 600 HLA-typed donors comprised about 300 gigabases of sequencing data and approximately 85 million unique TCR sequences. The genetic ancestry cluster associated with self-reported Caucasian donors included about 84% of the 300 to 450 genotyped donors. The aim of the study was to test whether cataloging public T cell receptors could identify signatures of past pathogen exposure. The study used immunosequencing to profile the T cell repertoires of 666 subjects and linked those repertoires to cytomegalovirus serostatus. A separate validation cohort of approximately 130 different subjects was used in addition to the 666-subject first cohort. To predict cytomegalovirus infection status, the study brought together high-throughput TCR immunosequencing, statistical association of individual TCRs with disease status, and machine learning. A later analysis re-analyzed previously published TCR beta repertoires from 666 donors and added high-resolution HLA genotyping to study TCR occurrence patterns. Rather than drawing on any new phenotypic data, the later analysis identified candidate immune exposures from TCR beta sequences and the way those sequences occurred across donors. To decide whether each TCR beta V gene segment behaved as functional or pseudogenic, an earlier analysis of fewer than 750 of the donors relied on high-throughput TCR beta sequencing. Donor age, sex, ethnicity and CMV serostatus were compiled alongside the repertoire data. A later genetic analysis used genome-wide SNP genotypes for about three fifths of the 666 donors, treating that subset as a discovery cohort. Every discovery cohort repertoire had been produced on one sequencing platform. Both class I and class II loci were covered by HLA typing, at four-digit resolution. Typing coverage varied by locus: about 620-640 donors for A, B, C, DRB1 and DQB1; roughly 520 for DQA1; approximately 570 for DPA1; about 450 for DPB1. Four or five DR-DQ haplotypes were handled as single units for association and clustering because linkage in the cohort was strong. Across under 500 genotyped donors of the cohort, an average of 235,054 unique TCR beta nucleotide sequences per donor were sequenced, and roughly a sixth of those sequences were non-productive. Paper-wide results and their limitations: The sequencing pipeline was judged likely to have produced a cluster of highly shared sequence variants as a technical artifact. According to a later analysis, most CMV-associated TCR beta chains appeared to be HLA-restricted, and the HLA associations seemed to be driven largely by CMV exposure. The classifier was reported to diagnose cytomegalovirus status with high specificity and sensitivity in both the original cohort and the validation cohort. HLA typing was unavailable for some donors at each locus, so association tests used only the typed subset. Three of the identified cytomegalovirus-associated TCR beta chains were confirmed in vitro to be specific for cytomegalovirus antigens. A further reported finding was that TCR beta sequences accurately predicted the HLA-A and HLA-B alleles for most subjects in the first cohort. Strong co-occurrence of HLA alleles, especially DR and DQ, made assigning TCR associations to individual alleles difficult. Linkage disequilibrium might explain the correlated functional status among segregating V segments, but an unknown experimental factor could not be ruled out. In this cohort, only TCR beta chains were sequenced, and detectable features were limited by the absence of alpha or paired-chain data. While some public TCRs were present in many individuals, most TCR sequences turned up only very rarely across donors. In a later analysis, HLA-associated TCR beta chains showed more clonal expansion and lower generation probabilities than non-associated chains that were equally common. In a later analysis, several top co-occurrence clusters were reported to appear linked to parvovirus B19, influenza, CMV and Epstein-Barr virus. Immune exposure information for the cohort was limited to CMV serostatus. Because counts were too low, about 15 rarely observed V segments, including chromosome 9 orphons, were left out of the earlier analysis of 500 to 750 of the donors. Sequencing depth was assumed to be roughly uniform across donors in the presence/absence analyses, though that assumption may not hold. An association between a missense DCLRE1C variant and V-gene and J-gene trimming of TCR beta chains was found in a later genetic analysis and replicated in an independent cohort. A later genetic analysis reported fewer N-insertions in productive TCRs among donors in an Asian-associated ancestry cluster than the approximately 670-donor mean. Specific HLA alleles were associated with over 15,000 TCR beta sequences at a false discovery rate of 0.05 in a later analysis. The authors suggested that the approach could potentially be generalized to other disease states and immunological phenotypes. The study gave a list of about 150 TCR beta chains associated with cytomegalovirus. Because the 87-base-pair reads could not distinguish some IMGT-functional V segments, including TRBV6-2 and TRBV6-3, those segments were excluded. In an earlier analysis of roughly 500 of the donors, most TCR beta V segments appeared in productive rearrangements about 87% or about 30% of the time, broadly matching IMGT annotations. In a later analysis, the rate of TCR association differed among HLA loci, with DRB1 alleles having the most associated TCRs and HLA-C alleles having the fewest.

In total, approximately 610 healthy bone marrow donors made up the cohort. At the time of sampling, every cohort member was nominally healthy, though immune exposures that went unrecorded were likely present. The donor was CMV seropositive and belonged to the group of over 250 seropositive cohort members. A peripheral blood sample was collected from each donor, and TCR beta sequencing was performed on peripheral blood mononuclear cells. Genomic DNA extraction from the blood cell samples was performed with the Qiagen DNeasy Blood Extraction Kit. The library was prepared using the immunoSEQ multiplex PCR assay. The multiplex PCR relied on a mix of 60 forward primers for TCR Vbeta segments and 13 reverse primers for TCR Jbeta segments. A multiplex PCR assay on genomic DNA amplified the CDR3 region of rearranged TCR beta genes. Amplified TCR beta libraries were sequenced as 87-base-pair reads on the Illumina HiSeq System. Processing in the source paper ran as follows. A later analysis tallied 80 million to 95 million unique TCR beta chains across the 666 repertoires, and around 10 million of those chains were shared by two or more donors. Raw reads were error-corrected and collapsed into unique sequences by a nearest-neighbor algorithm in which closely related sequences were merged to remove PCR and sequencing errors. To assign V, D and J gene segments, CDR3 sequences were aligned to IMGT reference sequences. Each retained sequence needed at least a six-nucleotide match to both a V gene segment and a J gene segment. Rearrangements were classified as productive when the CDR3 lacked stop codons and remained in frame with V and J, and all other rearrangements were classified as non-productive. Following IMGT convention, CDR3 was defined as the stretch from the second conserved V-encoded cysteine up to the conserved J-encoded phenylalanine. Sequences without an unambiguous match to a single V gene segment were excluded from the earlier analysis of 500 to 700 of the donors. In an earlier analysis of a few hundred of the donors, V segments were called functional above 56.7% productive rearrangements and were called segregating when the between-donor standard deviation exceeded 5%. A statistical classification framework was built for diagnosing cytomegalovirus status from the catalog of TCR beta chain sequences. In a later analysis, TCR nucleotide sequences were compared against IMGT/GENE-DB human TR gene sequences so that V and J genes could be assigned. Using the TCRdist pipeline, a later analysis assigned CDR3 sequences along with most-parsimonious VDJ recombination scenarios. A later analysis defined each TCR beta chain by its CDR3 amino acid sequence plus V-gene family, and excluded reads lacking a unique V-gene family. In a later analysis, a few hundred highly shared, low-generation-probability nucleotide sequences were removed to address suspected cross-contamination and a sequencing artifact. A later analysis calculated a clonal expansion index for each public chain from normalized within-repertoire ranks of inferred template counts. A later analysis computed generation probabilities with a VDJ recombination model fitted to out-of-frame rearrangements, and checked the results against IGoR. In a later analysis, hypergeometric tests were used to score TCR-TCR, TCR-HLA and TCR-CMV co-occurrence, with a repertoire-size bias correction applied to TCR pairs. False discovery rates were estimated in a later analysis by permuting HLA or CMV assignments 20 times. A later analysis grouped co-occurring TCRs with DBSCAN, adding TCRdist sequence similarity when clustering within HLA-allele-positive subsets. Repertoires with fewer than 30,000 or more than 120,000 public chains, plus five repertoires with anomalous nucleotide sharing, were excluded from co-occurrence clustering. TCRdb obtained this table from immuneACCESS and retained in-frame rearrangements with V and J assigned. These tables miss some clones; where compared with another copy, unresolved V genes account for less than half of the shortfall, and the remainder is unexplained. V and J calls and clone size come straight from that table; D and trimming were deduced from the DNA. The sample has 150,000 to 200,000 clones on record, approximately 81% of them singletons. Roughly 2.2% of the sample is in the top ten clones.

As concerns this clone: Its antigen is still unknown. Qualities for individual bases were not recorded, and no much larger clone is one base off.

Germline trimming amounts to 0 bases on V and 1 base on J, with 12 as the count of junction bases outside the gene matches. The germline V gene encodes CDR1 MGHRA and CDR2 YSYEKL. There are 19 amino acids in the CDR3, from cysteine to phenylalanine inclusive. Only CDR3 DNA is held: 57 bases, read in frame from base 1. This chain joins TRBV4-1 to TRBJ2-5; 9 nucleotides in the junction match TRBD2. Sequenced material: PBMCs. The clonotype originates from a man younger than 30 in good health and CMV-seropositive. The bases read TGCGCCAGCAGCCAAGATGCGCCAGCGGGGGGAGTCCGCCAAGAGACCCAGTACTTC. Its protein reads: CASSQDAPAGGVRQETQYF.